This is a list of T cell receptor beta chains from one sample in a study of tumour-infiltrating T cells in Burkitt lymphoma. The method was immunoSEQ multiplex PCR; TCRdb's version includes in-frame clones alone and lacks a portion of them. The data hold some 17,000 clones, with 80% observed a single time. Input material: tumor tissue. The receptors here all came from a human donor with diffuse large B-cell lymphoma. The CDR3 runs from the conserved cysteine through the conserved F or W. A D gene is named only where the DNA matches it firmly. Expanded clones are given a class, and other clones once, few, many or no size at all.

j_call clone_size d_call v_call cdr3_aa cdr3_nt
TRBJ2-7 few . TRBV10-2 CASRDSYEQYF TGCGCCAGCAGGGACTCCTACGAGCAGTACTTC
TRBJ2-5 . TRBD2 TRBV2 CASSVAGASETQYF TGTGCCAGCAGTGTAGCGGGAGCGTCAGAGACCCAGTACTTC
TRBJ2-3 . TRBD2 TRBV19 CASRRSGEADTQYF TGTGCCAGTAGGCGTAGCGGGGAGGCAGATACGCAGTATTTT
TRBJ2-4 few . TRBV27 CASGLTGDNIQYF TGTGCCAGCGGTTTGACGGGAGACAACATTCAGTACTTC
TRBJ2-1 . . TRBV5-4 CASSVTTGPLFF TGTGCCAGCAGCGTCACTACGGGACCCCTGTTCTTC
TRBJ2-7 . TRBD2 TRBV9 CASSVALASGSGMGYEQYF TGTGCCAGCAGCGTAGCTTTGGCTAGCGGGAGCGGTATGGGATACGAGCAGTACTTC
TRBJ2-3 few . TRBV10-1 CASSDDDTQYF TGCGCCAGCAGTGACGACGATACGCAGTATTTT
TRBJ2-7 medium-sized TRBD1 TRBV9 CASGQGYEQYF TGTGCCAGCGGACAGGGGTACGAGCAGTACTTC
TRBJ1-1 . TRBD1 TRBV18 CASSPRGGTGGFMNTEAFF TGTGCCAGCTCACCGAGAGGGGGGACAGGGGGCTTCATGAACACTGAAGCTTTCTTT
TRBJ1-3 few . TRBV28 CASSLLSPLHF TGTGCCAGCAGTCTGTTGAGTCCCCTTCATTTT
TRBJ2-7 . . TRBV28 CASSQGTYYEQYF TGTGCCAGCAGTCAAGGGACTTACTACGAGCAGTACTTC
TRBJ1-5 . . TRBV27 CASSLSRSNQPQHF TGTGCCAGCAGTTTATCTCGTAGCAATCAGCCCCAGCATTTT
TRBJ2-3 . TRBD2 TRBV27 CASSSYAGGGTDTQYF TGTGCCAGCAGTTCATATGCGGGGGGGGGTACAGATACGCAGTATTTT
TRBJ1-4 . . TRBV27 CASSSHSRSTTNEKLFF TGTGCCAGCAGTTCCCACTCCAGGAGTACAACTAATGAAAAACTGTTTTTT
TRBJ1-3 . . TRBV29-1 CSVSQSSGNTIYF TGCAGCGTTAGTCAGAGCTCTGGAAACACCATATATTTT
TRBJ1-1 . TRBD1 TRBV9 CASSTNRGPGTEAFF TGTGCCAGCAGCACCAACAGGGGGCCGGGCACTGAAGCTTTCTTT
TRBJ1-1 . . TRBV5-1 CASSLASLTEAFF TGCGCCAGCAGCTTGGCCAGCCTCACTGAAGCTTTCTTT
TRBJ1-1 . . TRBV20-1 CSATAYTEAFF TGCAGTGCTACTGCATACACTGAAGCTTTCTTT
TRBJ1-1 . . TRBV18 CASSPPVGNSAFF TGTGCCAGCTCACCACCAGTGGGGAATTCAGCTTTCTTT
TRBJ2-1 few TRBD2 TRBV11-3 CASSSWTSGRTTNNEQFF TGTGCCAGCAGCTCCTGGACTAGCGGGAGGACCACAAACAATGAGCAGTTCTTC
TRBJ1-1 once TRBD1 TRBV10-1 CASTQGVNTEAFF TGCGCCAGCACTCAGGGGGTGAACACTGAAGCTTTCTTT
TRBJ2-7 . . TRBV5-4 CASSLEGRSSYEQYF TGTGCCAGCAGCTTGGAGGGGCGGAGCTCCTACGAGCAGTACTTC
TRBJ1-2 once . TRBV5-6 CASSSWPGDPNYGYTF TGTGCCAGCAGCTCCTGGCCGGGGGACCCTAACTATGGCTACACCTTC
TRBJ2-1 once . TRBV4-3 CASSQTWGEQFF TGCGCCAGCAGCCAGACCTGGGGTGAGCAGTTCTTC
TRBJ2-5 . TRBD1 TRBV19 CASSPTGAGRETQYF TGTGCCAGTAGTCCGACAGGGGCTGGAAGAGAGACCCAGTACTTC
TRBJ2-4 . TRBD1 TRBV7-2 CASSLVGQGAQNIQYF TGTGCCAGCAGCTTAGTAGGACAGGGGGCTCAAAACATTCAGTACTTC
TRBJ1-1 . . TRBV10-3 CAISEFPGMNTEAFF TGTGCCATCAGTGAGTTTCCGGGGATGAACACTGAAGCTTTCTTT
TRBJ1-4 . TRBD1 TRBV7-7 CASSPQGGYNEKLFF TGTGCTAGCAGCCCCCAGGGGGGCTACAATGAAAAACTGTTTTTT
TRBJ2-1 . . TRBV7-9 CASSLAGGHNEQFF TGTGCCAGCAGCTTAGCGGGGGGCCACAATGAGCAGTTCTTC
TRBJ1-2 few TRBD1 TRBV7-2 CASSGQGASNYGYTF TGTGCCAGCAGCGGCCAGGGGGCGTCTAACTATGGCTACACCTTC
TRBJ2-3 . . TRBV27 CASSLSEQRTDTQYF TGTGCCAGCAGTTTATCGGAACAGCGCACAGATACGCAGTATTTT
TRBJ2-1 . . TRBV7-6 CASSLVGNEQFF TGTGCCAGCAGCTTAGTTGGTAATGAGCAGTTCTTC
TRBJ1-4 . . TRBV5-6 CASSFGPQEDEKLFF TGTGCCAGCAGCTTTGGACCCCAGGAGGATGAAAAACTGTTTTTT
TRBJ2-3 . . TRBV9 CANSVGTDTQYF TGTGCCAACAGCGTAGGGACAGATACGCAGTATTTT
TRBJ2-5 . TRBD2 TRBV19 CASSMVAGDETQYF TGTGCCAGTAGTATGGTAGCGGGAGATGAGACCCAGTACTTC
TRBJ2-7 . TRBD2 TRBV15 CATSRGLAGEQYF TGTGCCACCAGCAGAGGACTAGCGGGCGAGCAGTACTTC
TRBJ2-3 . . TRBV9 CASSVTDGGTDTQYF TGTGCCAGCAGCGTAACGGACGGGGGCACAGATACGCAGTATTTT
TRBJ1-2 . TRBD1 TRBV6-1 CASSDRDSRDGYTF TGTGCCAGCAGTGACCGGGACAGCAGGGATGGCTACACCTTC
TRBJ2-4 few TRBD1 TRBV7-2 CASSQQGALAKNIQYF TGTGCCAGCAGCCAACAGGGGGCGTTAGCCAAAAACATTCAGTACTTC
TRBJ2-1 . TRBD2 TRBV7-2 CASSQTGTSGTNEQFF TGTGCCAGCAGTCAAACCGGGACTAGCGGGACCAATGAGCAGTTCTTC
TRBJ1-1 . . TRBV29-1 CSPLKEVETEAFF TGCAGCCCCCTAAAGGAAGTAGAGACTGAAGCTTTCTTT
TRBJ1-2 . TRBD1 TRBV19 CASFSQGDNYGYTF TGTGCCAGCTTTAGTCAGGGGGACAACTATGGCTACACCTTC
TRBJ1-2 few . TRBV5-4 CASSLDKLNGYTF TGTGCCAGCAGCCTGGACAAGTTGAATGGCTACACCTTC
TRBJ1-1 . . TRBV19 CASTWSTEAFF TGTGCCAGTACCTGGAGTACTGAAGCTTTCTTT
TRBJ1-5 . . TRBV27 CASSWGGEQPQHF TGTGCCAGCAGCTGGGGGGGGGAGCAGCCCCAGCATTTT